This TCR beta chain appears in the sequencing data of a study of CD8+CD57+ T cells in acquired aplastic anemia. The CDR3 is 12 amino acids. The germline V and J ends were trimmed by 3 bases and 3 bases, with 4 bases remaining between them. The germline V gene has CDR1 SNHLY and CDR2 FYNNEI. Both TCR beta VDJ combination and CDR3 sequence profiling were carried out. Genomic DNA was the template for this profiling. From the reads, TCRdb called clonotypes with MiXCR, one entry per CDR3 protein. This table holds some 290,000 distinct CDR3 sequences, 55% to 60% found once. The chain is built from TRBV2 and TRBJ2-3; D is undetermined. The receptor comes from a human donor with severe aplastic anemia or a healthy control (not recorded which). The sequenced material came from sorted CD4+, CD8+, or CD8+CD57+ T cells (not recorded which) from PBMCs. CDR3 protein: CASSEATDTQYF. In nucleotides, the CDR3 is TGTGCCAGCAGTGAGGCGACAGATACGCAGTATTTT.